Detailed here is one T cell receptor (beta chain). As yet, its antigen is unknown. The V end lost 5 bases, the J end lost 1 base, and 13 bases lay between the germline ends. This CDR3 region has 15 residues. In germline, CDR1 is LGHNT, CDR2 FRNRAP. The source of the sample is a study of cytomegalovirus exposure and HLA in healthy donors. Across the study: A preliminary data release comprised 91 million or so unique TCRs obtained from HLA-typed donors. General study points: Some TCR beta chains (164 of them) were listed as cytomegalovirus-associated. In a later analysis, donors in an Asian-associated ancestry cluster reportedly had fewer N-insertions in productive TCRs than the cohort mean.

PCR amplification relied on 60 Vbeta primers (plus 13 Jbeta primers). Sequencing used immunoSEQ multiplex PCR; TCRdb keeps in-frame clones, though not all of them. The table lists about 140,000 clones, about 70% of them singletons. Sequences were obtained from PBMCs. This sequence joins TRBV12-5 and TRBJ2-3; TRBD2 might be the D (5 bases). The receptor's source is a young man in good health and CMV-seronegative. The DNA for the CDR3 is TGTGCTAGTGGTCCCCGGGGTCTAGGCACAGATACGCAGTATTTT. Translated: CASGPRGLGTDTQYF.